The text below deals with one T cell receptor (beta chain). This clonotype has only a few counts. It lacks a known antigen. Within one base of it there is no much larger clone, and no base qualities were kept. This record comes from a study of T cells in Graves' hyperthyroidism and ophthalmopathy (dated by TCRdb to about 2019). In the study overall: Peripheral blood samples were taken at initial diagnosis, before any treatment was given. TCR V-J signatures able to tell the groups apart were searched for in a discovery cohort of approximately 95 patients, of whom around 43 had Graves' ophthalmopathy and roughly 57 had stable Graves' hyperthyroidism. Prospective prediction of ophthalmopathy was tested in an independent validation cohort consisting of roughly 19 hyperthyroidism patients and about 17 patients who later progressed to ophthalmopathy. The 80 to 100 discovery patients were randomly divided into training and test sets at a 7:3 ratio. In addition, the study compared T-cell repertoires in thyroid tissue and in blood from about 6 Graves' hyperthyroidism patients. After sampling, hyperthyroidism patients received methimazole starting at 30 mg daily, and ophthalmopathy patients received high-dose intravenous methylprednisolone. TCR Vbeta CDR3 sequencing of 135 peripheral blood samples (roughly 43 ophthalmopathy, 75 hyperthyroidism and some 17 progressor patients) is reported in the paper.

CDR1 and CDR2, per the germline V gene, are MNHEY and SVGAGI. V gives up 1 base and J gives up 0 bases, and the segment between their germline ends measures 4 bases. The CDR3 runs 15 residues from the cysteine to the phenylalanine. Here the CDR3 DNA is all that survives: 45 bases in frame from base 1. The TCR beta CDR3 regions were amplified from RNA transcripts. For the first round of RT-PCR on the TCR CDR3, the HTBI primer set was used together with the Qiagen OneStep RT-PCR kit. A second multiplex PCR round built the libraries, followed by size selection and purification. Paired-end sequencing of the libraries was performed with 100 bp reads on an Illumina HiSeq2000. The original pipeline was this. SOAPnuke was used to process the raw data, throwing out any read that contained adapters or uncalled bases, had a mean Phred below 15, or lacked an exact constant-primer or identifier match. COPE v1.2.5 was used to merge high-quality paired reads, and clonotypes were defined as unique nucleotide sequences. MiTCR v1.1 was used to align clonotypes to the IMGT TRBV, TRBD and TRBJ reference segments. The analysis was restricted to V-J combinations with a frequency above 0.0001, which together covered roughly 99% of the repertoires. A TCS score was defined as the ratio of F50 (clonal expansion) to E x V (chaos), with BLOSUM62-based TCRdist applied between CDR3 peptides within each V-J. Welch's t-statistics and random forest reduced roughly 500 V-J features to 10 to 15, which were used in a naive Bayes classifier (R e1071). TCRdb handled the public reads itself, with Q25 trimming in fastp and clone calling in MiXCR, and kept productive beta chains. When rows share a CDR3 protein, they turn into one entry using the most common DNA and genes. Here the V and J calls rest on TCRdb's processing, not on the authors' analysis. Across this sample there are around 290,000 distinct CDR3 sequences, with over 15% seen only once. Around 57% of the sample rests with the top ten.

Findings and caveats that apply to the study as a whole: In validation, the model predicted progression to ophthalmopathy a median of roughly 6.2 months before onset, with approximately 68% sensitivity and around 76% specificity. Sample size was not statistically predetermined, and blinding of investigators to group allocation was not performed. Blood samples also contained most of the expanded thyroid clonotypes (frequency above 0.001), which suggests that blood repertoires may reflect thyroid immune responses. In cross-validation, a model built on a 13 V-J signature told ophthalmopathy apart from stable hyperthyroidism with approximately 90% sensitivity and approximately 81% specificity, and in testing the same model reached 80%/75%.

Ophthalmopathy patients had moderately to severely active disease, with a Clinical Activity Score of 3 or more, a NOSPECS grade of 4 or more, and a disease duration of less than 3 months. Patients with uncontrolled infections, other autoimmune diseases, pregnancy or lactation were excluded. Diagnoses relied on clinical symptoms, serum thyroxine and TRAb, thyroid ultrasound and orbital computed tomography. Ficoll-Paque density gradient centrifugation was used to isolate PBMCs from approximately 10 ml of fresh peripheral blood. Total RNA was extracted using Trizol reagent, and RNA quality was assessed on an Agilent 2100 Bioanalyzer.

The V and J genes are TRBV6-5 and TRBJ2-6; a confident D gene designation cannot be given. This sequence originates from a woman aged 60 to 75 with Graves' ophthalmopathy. Sequencing was performed on blood. The sequenced DNA is TGTGCCAGCAGTTACTTGAGCTCTGGGGCCAACGTCCTGACTTTC. Translation gives CASSYLSSGANVLTF.